The text below deals with one T cell receptor (beta chain). Its antigen remains undetermined. No qualities accompany the bases; no much larger clone lies one base away. The immunoSEQ Assay, a bias-controlled multiplex PCR, was used to amplify TCRbeta CDR3 regions from genomic DNA. Per the authors' processing: The number of nucleated cells in each sample was estimated from the amplification of reference gene primers within the assay. To quantify the absolute abundance of each unique TCRbeta CDR3 rearrangement, sequence reads were collapsed and filtered. For each sample, productive Simpson clonality was calculated as the square root of Simpson's diversity index across productive rearrangements. Here the immuneACCESS table is served through TCRdb, limited to in-frame sequences with V and J called. Missing clones are a known gap in these copies; in checked studies unresolved V genes cover under half, and the rest lacks a known reason. The V and J calls and clone size were taken over from that table, and D and trimming were inferred from the DNA. In all, the sample holds about 86,000 clones, and about 85% of those were seen once. The ten largest make up 3% to 4% of the sample.

Whole blood was collected in K2EDTA tubes by collaborating institutions according to the institutions' own protocols. Collaborator samples were shipped for TCRbeta analysis as frozen whole blood, isolated PBMCs, or DNA extracted from either sample type. CDR1 is given as MNHEY and CDR2 as SMNVEV, both from the germline V gene (reference sequence). Trimmed from V: 1 base; trimmed from J: 6 bases; junction bases lacking a gene match: 10. From the cysteine through the phenylalanine, the CDR3 covers 18 amino acids. Only the CDR3 DNA stays, 54 bases, in frame from base 1. The data stem from a study of blood T cell repertoires in COVID-19 (dated by TCRdb to the early 2020s). At the level of the whole study: Collaborator samples came from the United States, Italy and Spain and covered acute and convalescent phases of COVID-19. The prospective study material was composed of cDNA or gDNA derived from T cells, B-cell-depleted T cells, or PBMCs. Subjects who had been exposed to COVID-19, were actively infected with it, or had recovered from it provided the deeply sampled blood TCRbeta repertoires that made up the dataset. The repertoires were made available in a free public database intended to serve as a resource for research on the immune response to SARS-CoV-2. The samples were drawn from two sources: the first 160 participants of the ongoing ImmuneRACE study, and 1,254 subjects contributed by 6 global collaborators. A de-identified subject ID, COVID-19 status, age in years and sex were almost always included in the sample metadata. Where HLA class I and class II types were available, the types were taken from metadata supplied by the sample provider, not from assay-based typing. Findings and caveats that apply to the study as a whole: Clinical and demographic metadata were provided uncurated, with the amount varying by source and participant.

Material: peripheral blood. The sequence was collected from a man in his fifties with acute or convalescent COVID-19. Here the chain combines TRBV27 and TRBJ1-5, and 12 junctional nucleotides match TRBD1. The nucleotide sequence is given as TGTGCCAGCAGTTTATTCGCGGGGGGACAGGGGGCGCGTCAGCCCCAGCATTTT. Its product reads: CASSLFAGGQGARQPQHF.